Included here is one T cell receptor (beta chain) sequence, with context. The antigen remains unidentified. At one boundary the junction diverges from the germline segment, which might be a read error. A modified ARM-PCR protocol with three rounds of nested PCR amplified TCRbeta. TCRdb reprocessed the multiplex PCR reads via MiXCR and lists one record per CDR3 protein. The sample holds more than 60,000 distinct CDR3 sequences, around 74% seen once. This entry comes from a study of tumor and adjacent non-tumor tissue in lung cancer. Findings and limits, study-wide: Compared with tumor, normal lung showed significantly lower TCR diversity. Tumor repertoires had a smaller top 100 clone share than normal lung. Tumor TCR diversity, when higher, was linked to shorter survival.

The CDR3 consists of 15 residues. From germline, CDR1 is LGHNA and CDR2 YNFKEQ. RNA was extracted from bulk tissue without any cell sorting. Newly diagnosed lung cancer patients had thoracic surgery in China, August–November 2014, without prior chemotherapy. The V call is TRBV4-2, the J call TRBJ2-7; D gene unclear. Sequencing input: lung tumor tissue. The TCR originated in a woman in her 50s with non-small cell lung cancer. The CDR3 loop reads CATSARISNAYEQYF. The CDR3 DNA follows: TGTGCCACCAGCGCCCGGATTAGCAACGCCTACGAGCAGTACTTC.